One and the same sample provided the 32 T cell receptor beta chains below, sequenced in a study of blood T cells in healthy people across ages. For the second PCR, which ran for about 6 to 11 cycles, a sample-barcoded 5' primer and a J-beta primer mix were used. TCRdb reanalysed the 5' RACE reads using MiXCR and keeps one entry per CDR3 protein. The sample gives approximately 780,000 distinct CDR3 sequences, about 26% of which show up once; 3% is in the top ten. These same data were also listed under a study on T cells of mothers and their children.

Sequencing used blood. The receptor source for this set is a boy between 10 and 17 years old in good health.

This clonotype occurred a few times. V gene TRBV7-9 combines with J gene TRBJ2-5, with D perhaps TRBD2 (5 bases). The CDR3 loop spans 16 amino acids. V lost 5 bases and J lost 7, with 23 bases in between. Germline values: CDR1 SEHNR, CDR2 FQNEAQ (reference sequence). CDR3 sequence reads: CASSTYTGRGLPTQYF. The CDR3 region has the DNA TGTGCCAGCAGCACCTATACCGGACGAGGACTTCCGACCCAGTACTTC.

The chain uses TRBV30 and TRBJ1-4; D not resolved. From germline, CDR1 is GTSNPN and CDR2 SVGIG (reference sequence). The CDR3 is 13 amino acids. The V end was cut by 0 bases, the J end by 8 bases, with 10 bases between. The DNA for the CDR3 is TGTGCCTGGAGTGTACAAAGTCGGGAAAAACTGTTTTTT. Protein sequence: CAWSVQSREKLFF.

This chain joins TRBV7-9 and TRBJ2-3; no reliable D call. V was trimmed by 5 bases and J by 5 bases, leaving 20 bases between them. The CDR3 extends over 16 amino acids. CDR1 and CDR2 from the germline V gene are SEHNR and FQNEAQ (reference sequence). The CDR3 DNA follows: TGTGCCAGCAGCCCGTCGGCGTCCGAGGCCCAAGATACGCAGTATTTT. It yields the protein CASSPSASEAQDTQYF.

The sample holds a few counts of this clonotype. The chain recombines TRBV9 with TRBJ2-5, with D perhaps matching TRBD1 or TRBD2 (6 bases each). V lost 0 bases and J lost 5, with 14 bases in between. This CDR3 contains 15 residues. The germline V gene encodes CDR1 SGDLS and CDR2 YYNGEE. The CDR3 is CASSVVGGRGETQYF. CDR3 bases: TGTGCCAGCAGCGTAGTTGGGGGGCGAGGTGAGACCCAGTACTTC.

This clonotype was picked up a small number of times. CDR3 sequence: CATSRTQPGGIYIQYF. Here the CDR3 DNA reads TGTGCCACCAGCAGAACCCAACCGGGGGGGATTTACATTCAGTACTTC. This chain joins TRBV15 and TRBJ2-4; 8 bases line up with TRBD2. Looked up from germline, CDR1 is LNHNV and CDR2 is YYDKDF (reference sequence). This CDR3 has 16 amino acids. V lost 2 bases to trimming and J lost 8 bases; unmatched junction nucleotides: 11.

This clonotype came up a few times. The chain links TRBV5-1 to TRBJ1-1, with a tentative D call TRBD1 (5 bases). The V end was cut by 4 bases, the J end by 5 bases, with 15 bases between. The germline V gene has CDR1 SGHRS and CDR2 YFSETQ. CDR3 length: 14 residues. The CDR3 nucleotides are TGCGCCAGCAGCCGAAGGGGCGATGGGACTGAAGCTTTCTTT. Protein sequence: CASSRRGDGTEAFF.

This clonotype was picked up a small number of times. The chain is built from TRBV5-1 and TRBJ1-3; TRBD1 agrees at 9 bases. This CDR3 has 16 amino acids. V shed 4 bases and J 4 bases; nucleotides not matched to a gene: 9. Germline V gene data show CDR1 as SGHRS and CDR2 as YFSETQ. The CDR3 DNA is TGCGCCAGCAGCCCTGGCGGGACAGGGCAAGGAAACACCATATATTTT. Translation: CASSPGGTGQGNTIYF.

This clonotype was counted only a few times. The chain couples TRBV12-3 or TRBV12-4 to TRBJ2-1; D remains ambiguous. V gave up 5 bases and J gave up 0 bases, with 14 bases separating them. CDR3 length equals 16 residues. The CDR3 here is CASSLTLSSSYNEQFF. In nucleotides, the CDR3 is TGTGCCAGCAGTCTTACACTCTCAAGCTCCTACAATGAGCAGTTCTTC.

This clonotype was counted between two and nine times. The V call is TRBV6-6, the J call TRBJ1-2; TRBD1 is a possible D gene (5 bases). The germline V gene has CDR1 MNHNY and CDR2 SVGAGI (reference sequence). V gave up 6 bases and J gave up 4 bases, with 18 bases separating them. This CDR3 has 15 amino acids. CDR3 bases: TGTGCCAGCAGCCCCCGGGACGTATACACCTATGGCTACACCTTC. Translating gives CASSPRDVYTYGYTF.

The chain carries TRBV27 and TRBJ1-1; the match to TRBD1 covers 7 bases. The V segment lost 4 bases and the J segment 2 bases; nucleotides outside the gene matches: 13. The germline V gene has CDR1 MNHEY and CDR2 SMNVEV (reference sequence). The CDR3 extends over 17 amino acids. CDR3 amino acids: CASSSPARDRVNTEAFF. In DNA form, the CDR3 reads TGTGCCAGCAGTTCGCCTGCCCGAGACAGGGTAAACACTGAAGCTTTCTTT.

CDR3 in amino acids: CASSGLGDEQFF. CDR3 DNA: TGTGCCAGCAGTGGCCTCGGGGATGAGCAGTTCTTC. The chain links TRBV2 to TRBJ2-1; maybe TRBD2 (5 bases). The length of the CDR3 is 12 residues. Germline V gives CDR1 SNHLY, CDR2 FYNNEI. Trimming took 4 bases from V and 8 from J, leaving 9 bases between them.

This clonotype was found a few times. The CDR3 DNA follows: TGTGCCAGTAATTTGGGACAGGGCTACGAGCAGTACTTC. This sequence encodes CASNLGQGYEQYF. The gene calls are TRBV19 and TRBJ2-7, with 9 nucleotides matching TRBD1. This CDR3 is 13 amino acids long. V shed 7 bases, J shed 3 bases, and the junction held 4 bases outside the gene matches. Germline V gene sequence: CDR1 LNHDA, CDR2 SQIVND (reference sequence).

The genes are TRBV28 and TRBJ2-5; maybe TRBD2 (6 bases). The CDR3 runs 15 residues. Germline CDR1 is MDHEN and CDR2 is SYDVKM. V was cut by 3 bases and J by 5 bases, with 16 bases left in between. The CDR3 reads CASSLAGPPLETQYF. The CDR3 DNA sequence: TGTGCCAGCAGTTTGGCGGGGCCTCCCCTGGAGACCCAGTACTTC.

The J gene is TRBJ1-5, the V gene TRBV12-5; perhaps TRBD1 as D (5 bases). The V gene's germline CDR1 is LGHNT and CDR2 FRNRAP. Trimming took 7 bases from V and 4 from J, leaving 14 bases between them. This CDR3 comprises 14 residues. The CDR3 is CASAPQGGNQPQHF. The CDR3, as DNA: TGTGCTAGTGCCCCTCAGGGAGGGAATCAGCCCCAGCATTTT.

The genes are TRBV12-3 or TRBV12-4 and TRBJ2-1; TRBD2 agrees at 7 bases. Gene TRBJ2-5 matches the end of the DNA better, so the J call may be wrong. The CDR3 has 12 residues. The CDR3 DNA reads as TGTGCCAGCGGGGAGGGGTCGGAGACCCAGTACTTC. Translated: CASGEGSETQYF.

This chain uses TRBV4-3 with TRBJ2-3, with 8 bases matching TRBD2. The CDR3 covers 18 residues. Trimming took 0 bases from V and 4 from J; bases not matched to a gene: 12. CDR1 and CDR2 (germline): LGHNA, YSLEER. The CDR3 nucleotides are TGCGCCAGCAGCCAAGATAACCCGGGACTAGGGAGGGCAGATACGCAGTATTTT. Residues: CASSQDNPGLGRADTQYF.

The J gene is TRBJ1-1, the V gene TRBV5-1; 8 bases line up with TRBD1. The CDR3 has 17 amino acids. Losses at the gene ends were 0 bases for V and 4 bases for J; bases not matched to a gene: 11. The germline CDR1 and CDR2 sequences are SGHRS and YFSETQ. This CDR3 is CASSLVQGGTKFTEAFF. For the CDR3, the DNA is TGCGCCAGCAGCTTGGTACAGGGGGGAACCAAGTTCACTGAAGCTTTCTTT. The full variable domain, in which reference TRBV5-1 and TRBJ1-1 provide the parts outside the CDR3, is KAGVTQTPRYLIKTRGQQVTLSCSPISGHRSVSWYQQTPGQGLQFLFEYFSETQRNKGNFPGRFSGRQFSNSRSEMNVSTLELGDSALYLCASSLVQGGTKFTEAFFGQGTRLTVV.

CDR3: CSVTTGTSRYEQYF. The CDR3 coding sequence is TGCAGCGTGACCACCGGGACTAGTAGATACGAGCAGTACTTC. The chain couples TRBV29-1 to TRBJ2-7; 8 bases are a match to TRBD2. The CDR3 contains 14 residues. Per germline, CDR1 SQVTM and CDR2 ANQGSEA. V lost 6 bases and J lost 4; bases outside the gene matches: 11.

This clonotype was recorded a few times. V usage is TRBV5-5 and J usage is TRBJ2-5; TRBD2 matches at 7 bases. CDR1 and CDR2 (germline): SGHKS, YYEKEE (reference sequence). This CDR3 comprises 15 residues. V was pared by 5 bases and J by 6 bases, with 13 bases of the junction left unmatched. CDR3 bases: TGTGCCAGCAGGCCGTGGAGCGGGGCTGTAAAGACCCAGTACTTC. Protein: CASRPWSGAVKTQYF.

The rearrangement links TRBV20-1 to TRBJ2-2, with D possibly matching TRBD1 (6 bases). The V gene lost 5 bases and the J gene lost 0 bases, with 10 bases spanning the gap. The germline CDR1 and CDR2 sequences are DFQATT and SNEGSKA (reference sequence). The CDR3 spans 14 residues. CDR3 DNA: TGCAGTGCTGGGACATTCACGAACACCGGGGAGCTGTTTTTT. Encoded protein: CSAGTFTNTGELFF.

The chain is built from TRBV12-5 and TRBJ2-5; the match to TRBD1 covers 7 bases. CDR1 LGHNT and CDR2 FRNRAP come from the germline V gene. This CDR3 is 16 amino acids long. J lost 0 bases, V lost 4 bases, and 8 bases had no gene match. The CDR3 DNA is TGTGCTAGTGGTTCGCCTCCCGGACAGGACCAAGAGACCCAGTACTTC. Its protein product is CASGSPPGQDQETQYF.

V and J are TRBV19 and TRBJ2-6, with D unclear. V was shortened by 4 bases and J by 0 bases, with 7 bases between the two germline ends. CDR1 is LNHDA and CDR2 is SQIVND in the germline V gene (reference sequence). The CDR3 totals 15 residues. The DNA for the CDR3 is TGTGCCAGTAGTACCCACAGCTCTGGGGCCAACGTCCTGACTTTC. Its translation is CASSTHSSGANVLTF.

The CDR3 region has the DNA TGTGCCAGCAACCCTACAAGGGGCACTGAAGCTTTCTTT. Translated, it gives CASNPTRGTEAFF. V gene TRBV12-3 or TRBV12-4 combines with J gene TRBJ1-1; maybe TRBD1 (5 bases). There are 13 residues in the CDR3. Trimming pared 7 bases from V and 4 bases from J, leaving 13 bases between.

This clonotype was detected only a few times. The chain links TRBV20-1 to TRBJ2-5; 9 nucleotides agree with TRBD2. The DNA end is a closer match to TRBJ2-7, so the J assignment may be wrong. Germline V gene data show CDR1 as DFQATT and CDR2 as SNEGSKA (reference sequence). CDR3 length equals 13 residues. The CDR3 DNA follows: TGCAGTGCTAATAGCGGGGGCCCCTACGAGCAGTACTTC. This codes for CSANSGGPYEQYF.

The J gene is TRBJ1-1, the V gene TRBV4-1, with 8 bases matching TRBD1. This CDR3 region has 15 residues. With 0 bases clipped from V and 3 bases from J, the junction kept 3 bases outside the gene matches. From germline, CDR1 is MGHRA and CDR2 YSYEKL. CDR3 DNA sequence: TGCGCCAGCAGCCAAGAACACAGGGGGGACACTGAAGCTTTCTTT. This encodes CASSQEHRGDTEAFF.

This CDR3 reads CASSRQPGQFNYGYTF. CDR3 nucleotides: TGTGCCAGCAGTAGACAACCGGGACAGTTCAACTATGGCTACACCTTC. This sequence joins TRBV6-1 and TRBJ1-2; 7 nucleotides match TRBD1. V lost 5 bases to trimming and J lost 2 bases; unmatched junction nucleotides: 11. Germline CDR1 reads MNHNS; CDR2 reads SASEGT. This CDR3 comprises 16 residues.

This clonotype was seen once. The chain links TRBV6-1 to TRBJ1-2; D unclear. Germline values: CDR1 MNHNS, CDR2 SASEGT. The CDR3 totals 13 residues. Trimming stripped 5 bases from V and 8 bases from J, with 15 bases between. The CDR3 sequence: CASSPTRAGGYTF. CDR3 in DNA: TGTGCCAGCAGTCCCACACGGGCCGGCGGCTACACCTTC.

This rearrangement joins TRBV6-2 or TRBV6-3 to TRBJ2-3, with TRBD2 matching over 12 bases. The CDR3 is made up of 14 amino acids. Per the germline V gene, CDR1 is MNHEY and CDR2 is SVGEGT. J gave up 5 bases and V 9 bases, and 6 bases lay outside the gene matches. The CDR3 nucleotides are TGTGCCAGTGGTCTAGCGGGGGGGCAAGATACGCAGTATTTT. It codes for CASGLAGGQDTQYF.

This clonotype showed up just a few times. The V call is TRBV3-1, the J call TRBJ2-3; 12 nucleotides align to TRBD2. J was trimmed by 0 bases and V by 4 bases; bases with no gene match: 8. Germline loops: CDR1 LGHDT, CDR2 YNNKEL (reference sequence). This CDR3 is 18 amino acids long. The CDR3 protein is CASSPRLAGAVSTDTQYF. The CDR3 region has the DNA TGTGCCAGCAGCCCGAGACTAGCGGGGGCCGTTAGCACAGATACGCAGTATTTT.

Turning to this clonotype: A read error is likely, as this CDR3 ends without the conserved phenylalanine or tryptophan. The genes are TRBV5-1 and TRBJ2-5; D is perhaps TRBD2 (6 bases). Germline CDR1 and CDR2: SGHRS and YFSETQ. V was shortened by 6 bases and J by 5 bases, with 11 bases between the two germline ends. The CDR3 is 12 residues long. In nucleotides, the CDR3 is TGCGCCAGCATGGCGGGGAAGGAGACCCAGTACTCC. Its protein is CASMAGKETQYS.

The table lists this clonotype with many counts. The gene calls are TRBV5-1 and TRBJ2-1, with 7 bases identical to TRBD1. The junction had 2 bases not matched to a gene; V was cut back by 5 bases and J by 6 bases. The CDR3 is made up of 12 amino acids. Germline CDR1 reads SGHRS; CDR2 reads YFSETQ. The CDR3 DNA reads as TGCGCCAGCAGTCGACAGGGCAATGAGCAGTTCTTC. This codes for CASSRQGNEQFF.

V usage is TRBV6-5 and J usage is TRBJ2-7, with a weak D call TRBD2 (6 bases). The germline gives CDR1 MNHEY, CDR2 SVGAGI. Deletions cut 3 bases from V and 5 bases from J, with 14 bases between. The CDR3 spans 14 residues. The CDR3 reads CASSYSAGRHEQYF. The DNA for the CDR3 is TGTGCCAGCAGTTATTCCGCGGGGAGGCACGAGCAGTACTTC.